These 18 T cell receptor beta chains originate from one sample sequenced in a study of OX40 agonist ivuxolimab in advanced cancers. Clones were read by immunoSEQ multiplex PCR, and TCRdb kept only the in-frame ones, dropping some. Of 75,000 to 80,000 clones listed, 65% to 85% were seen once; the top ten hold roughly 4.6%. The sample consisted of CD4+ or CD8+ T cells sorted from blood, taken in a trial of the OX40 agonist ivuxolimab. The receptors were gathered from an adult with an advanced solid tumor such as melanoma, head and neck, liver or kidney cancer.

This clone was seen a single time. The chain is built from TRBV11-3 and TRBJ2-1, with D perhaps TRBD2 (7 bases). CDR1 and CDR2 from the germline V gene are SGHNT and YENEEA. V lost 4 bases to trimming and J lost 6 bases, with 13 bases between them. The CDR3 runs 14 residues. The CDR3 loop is CASSSGGQRNEQFF. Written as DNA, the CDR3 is TGTGCCAGCAGCTCGGGGGGACAACGCAATGAGCAGTTCTTC.

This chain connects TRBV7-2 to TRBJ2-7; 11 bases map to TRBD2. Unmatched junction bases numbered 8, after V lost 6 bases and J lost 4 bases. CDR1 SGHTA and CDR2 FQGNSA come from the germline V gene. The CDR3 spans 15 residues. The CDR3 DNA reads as TGTGCCAGCAGTTTCATAGCGGGAGGGGGGTACGAGCAGTACTTC. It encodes CASSFIAGGGYEQYF.

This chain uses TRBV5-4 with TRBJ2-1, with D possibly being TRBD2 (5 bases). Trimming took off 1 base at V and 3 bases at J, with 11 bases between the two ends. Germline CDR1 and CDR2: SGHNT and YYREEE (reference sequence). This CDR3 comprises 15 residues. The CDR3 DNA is TGTGCCAGCAGCTTGCCCCTAGGACTCTACAATGAGCAGTTCTTC. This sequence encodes CASSLPLGLYNEQFF.

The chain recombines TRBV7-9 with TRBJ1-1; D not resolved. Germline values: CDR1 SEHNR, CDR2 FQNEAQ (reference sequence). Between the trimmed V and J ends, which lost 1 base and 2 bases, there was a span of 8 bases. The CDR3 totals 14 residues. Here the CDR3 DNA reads TGTGCCAGCAGCTTAGTTATGAGCAACACTGAAGCTTTCTTT. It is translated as CASSLVMSNTEAFF.

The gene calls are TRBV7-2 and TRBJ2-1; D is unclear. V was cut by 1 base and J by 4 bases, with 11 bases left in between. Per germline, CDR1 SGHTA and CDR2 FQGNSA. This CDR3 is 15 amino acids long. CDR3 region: CASSLGAASYNEQFF. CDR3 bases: TGTGCCAGCAGCTTAGGGGCGGCCTCTTACAATGAGCAGTTCTTC.

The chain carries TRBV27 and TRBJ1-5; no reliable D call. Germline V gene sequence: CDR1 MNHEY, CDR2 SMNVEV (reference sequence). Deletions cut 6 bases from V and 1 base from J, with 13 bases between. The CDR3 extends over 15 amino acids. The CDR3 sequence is CASSPRTGSNQPQHF. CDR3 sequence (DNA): TGTGCCAGCAGCCCCAGGACGGGAAGCAATCAGCCCCAGCATTTT.

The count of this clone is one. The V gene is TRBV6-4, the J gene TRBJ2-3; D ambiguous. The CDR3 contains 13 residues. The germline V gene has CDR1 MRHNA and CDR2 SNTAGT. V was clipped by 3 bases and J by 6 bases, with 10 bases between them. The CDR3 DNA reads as TGTGCCAGCAGTGAATCCGTTACGGATACGCAGTATTTT. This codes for CASSESVTDTQYF.

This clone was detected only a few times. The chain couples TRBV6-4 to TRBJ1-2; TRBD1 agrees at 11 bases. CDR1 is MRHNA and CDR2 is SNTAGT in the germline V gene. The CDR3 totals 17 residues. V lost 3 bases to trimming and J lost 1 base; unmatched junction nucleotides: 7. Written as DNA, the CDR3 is TGTGCCAGCAGTGAGGGGACAGGGGGAAAACTTAACTATGGCTACACCTTC. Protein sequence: CASSEGTGGKLNYGYTF.

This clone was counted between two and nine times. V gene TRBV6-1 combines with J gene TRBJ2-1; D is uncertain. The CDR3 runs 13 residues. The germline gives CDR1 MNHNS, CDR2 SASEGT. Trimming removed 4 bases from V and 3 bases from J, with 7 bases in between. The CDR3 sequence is CASSVRVYNEQFF. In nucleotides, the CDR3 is TGTGCCAGCAGTGTGAGAGTCTACAATGAGCAGTTCTTC.

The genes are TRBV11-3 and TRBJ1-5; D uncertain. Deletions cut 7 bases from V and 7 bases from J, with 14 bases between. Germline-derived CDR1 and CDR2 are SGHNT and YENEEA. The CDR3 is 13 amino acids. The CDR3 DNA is TGTGCCAGCAACCGACCGGGTAACCAGCCCCAGCATTTT. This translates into CASNRPGNQPQHF.

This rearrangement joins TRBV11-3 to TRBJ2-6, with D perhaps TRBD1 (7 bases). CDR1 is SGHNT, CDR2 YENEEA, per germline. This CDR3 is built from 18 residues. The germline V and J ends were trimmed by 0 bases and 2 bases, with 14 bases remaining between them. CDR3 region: CASSLDQGGTAGANVLTF. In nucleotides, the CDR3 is TGTGCCAGCAGCTTAGATCAAGGGGGGACAGCTGGGGCCAACGTCCTGACTTTC.

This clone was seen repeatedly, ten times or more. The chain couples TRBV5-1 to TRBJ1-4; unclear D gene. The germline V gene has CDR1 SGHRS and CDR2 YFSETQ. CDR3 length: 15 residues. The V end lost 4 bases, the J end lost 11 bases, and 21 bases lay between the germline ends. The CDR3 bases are TGCGCCAGCAGCGGTGCCGACAACCAAATGAGGAAACTGTTTTTT. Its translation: CASSGADNQMRKLFF.

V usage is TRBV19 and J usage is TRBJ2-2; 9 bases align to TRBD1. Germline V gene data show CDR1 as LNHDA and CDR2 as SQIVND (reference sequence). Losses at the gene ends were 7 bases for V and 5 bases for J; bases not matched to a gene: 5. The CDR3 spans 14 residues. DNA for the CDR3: TGTGCCAGTACAAACAGGGGGCGTACCGGGGAGCTGTTTTTT. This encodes CASTNRGRTGELFF.

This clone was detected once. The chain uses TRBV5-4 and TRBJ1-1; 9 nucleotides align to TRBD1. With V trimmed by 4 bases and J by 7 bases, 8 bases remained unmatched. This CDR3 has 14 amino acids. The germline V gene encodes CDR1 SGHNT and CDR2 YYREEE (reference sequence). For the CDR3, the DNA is TGTGCCAGCAGCGAACCGGGACAGGGAGTTGAAGCTTTCTTT. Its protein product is CASSEPGQGVEAFF.

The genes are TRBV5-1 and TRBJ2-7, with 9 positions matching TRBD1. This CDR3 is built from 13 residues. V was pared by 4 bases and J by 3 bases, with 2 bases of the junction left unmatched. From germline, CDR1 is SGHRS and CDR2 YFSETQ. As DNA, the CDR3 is TGCGCCAGCAGCCGGGACAGGGACTACGAGCAGTACTTC. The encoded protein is CASSRDRDYEQYF.

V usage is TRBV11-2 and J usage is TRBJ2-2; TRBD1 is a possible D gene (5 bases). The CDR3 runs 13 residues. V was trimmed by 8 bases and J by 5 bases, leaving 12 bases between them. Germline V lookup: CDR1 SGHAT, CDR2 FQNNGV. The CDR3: CASRNPGTGELFF. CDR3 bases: TGTGCCAGCCGAAACCCAGGGACCGGGGAGCTGTTTTTT. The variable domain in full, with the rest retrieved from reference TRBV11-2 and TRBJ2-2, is EAGVAQSPRYKIIEKRQSVAFWCNPISGHATLYWYQQILGQGPKLLIQFQNNGVVDDSQLPKDRFSAERLKGVDSTLKIQPAKLEDSAVYLCASRNPGTGELFFGEGSRLTVL.

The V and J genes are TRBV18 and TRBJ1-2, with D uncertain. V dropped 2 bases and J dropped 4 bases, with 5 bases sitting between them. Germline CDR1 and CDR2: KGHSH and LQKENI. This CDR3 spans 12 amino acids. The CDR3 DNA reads TGTGCCAGCTCACCATCAGCCTATGGCTACACCTTC. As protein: CASSPSAYGYTF. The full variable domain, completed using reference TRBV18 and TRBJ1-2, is NAGVMQNPRHLVRRRGQEARLRCSPMKGHSHVYWYRQLPEEGLKFMVYLQKENIIDESGMPKERFSAEFPKEGPSILRIQQVVRGDSAAYFCASSPSAYGYTFGSGTRLTVV.

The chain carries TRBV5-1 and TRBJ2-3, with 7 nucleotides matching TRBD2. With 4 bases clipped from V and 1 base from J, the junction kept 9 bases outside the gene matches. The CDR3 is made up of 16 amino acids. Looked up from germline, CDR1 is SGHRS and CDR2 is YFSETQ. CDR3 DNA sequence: TGCGCCAGCAGCGGGGGAGGGCTAGCGGGCACAGATACGCAGTATTTT. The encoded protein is CASSGGGLAGTDTQYF.